This TCR beta chain was obtained from a study of regulatory T cells in long-lasting Graves disease. This CDR3 contains 15 residues. CDR1 is SQVTM and CDR2 is ANQGSEA in the germline V gene. V shed 6 bases and J 3 bases; nucleotides not matched to a gene: 12. Overall study findings and caveats: Persistent Graves' patients showed less TCR diversity than newly diagnosed patients showed. It was in persistent disease that TRBV28, TRBJ1-2 and TRBJ2-5 were favored.

Notes on this clonotype: Its antigen is currently unknown.

Indicated time point: persistent/refractory GD, antithyroid drugs over 5 years with positive TRAb. Making the TCR library involved RNA that had been extracted from PBMCs. Patients all came to the study from an endocrinology department in Xi'an, China. iRepertoire HTBI primers and Arm-PCR of CDR3 regions built TCR beta libraries. TCRdb reprocessed the multiplex PCR reads via MiXCR and lists one record per CDR3 protein. The profile shows a few hundred thousand distinct CDR3 sequences, about a quarter of them singletons. The sequencing used peripheral blood mononuclear cells (PBMCs), collected when the disease was refractory, from a patient treated with antithyroid drugs. The sequence was obtained from a female donor with Graves disease. The chain uses TRBV29-1 and TRBJ2-7; the match to TRBD2 covers 9 bases. The CDR3 reads CSVAPTSGRVYEQYF. The CDR3 DNA reads TGCAGCGTCGCTCCCACTAGCGGGCGGGTCTACGAGCAGTACTTC.